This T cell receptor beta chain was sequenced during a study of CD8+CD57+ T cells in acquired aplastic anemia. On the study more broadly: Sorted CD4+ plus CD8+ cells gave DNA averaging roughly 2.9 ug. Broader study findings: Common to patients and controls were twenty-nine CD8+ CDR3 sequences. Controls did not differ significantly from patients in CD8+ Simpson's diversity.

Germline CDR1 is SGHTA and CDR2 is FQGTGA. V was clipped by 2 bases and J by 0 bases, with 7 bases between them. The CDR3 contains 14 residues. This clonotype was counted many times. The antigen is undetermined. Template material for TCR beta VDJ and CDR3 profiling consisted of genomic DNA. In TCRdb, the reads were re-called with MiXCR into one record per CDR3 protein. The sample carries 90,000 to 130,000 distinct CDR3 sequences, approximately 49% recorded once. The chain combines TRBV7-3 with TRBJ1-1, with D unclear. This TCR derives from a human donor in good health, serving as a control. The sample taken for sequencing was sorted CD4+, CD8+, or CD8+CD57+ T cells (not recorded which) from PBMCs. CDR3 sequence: CASSLLGMNTEAFF. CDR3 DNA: TGTGCCAGCAGCTTATTGGGCATGAACACTGAAGCTTTCTTT.